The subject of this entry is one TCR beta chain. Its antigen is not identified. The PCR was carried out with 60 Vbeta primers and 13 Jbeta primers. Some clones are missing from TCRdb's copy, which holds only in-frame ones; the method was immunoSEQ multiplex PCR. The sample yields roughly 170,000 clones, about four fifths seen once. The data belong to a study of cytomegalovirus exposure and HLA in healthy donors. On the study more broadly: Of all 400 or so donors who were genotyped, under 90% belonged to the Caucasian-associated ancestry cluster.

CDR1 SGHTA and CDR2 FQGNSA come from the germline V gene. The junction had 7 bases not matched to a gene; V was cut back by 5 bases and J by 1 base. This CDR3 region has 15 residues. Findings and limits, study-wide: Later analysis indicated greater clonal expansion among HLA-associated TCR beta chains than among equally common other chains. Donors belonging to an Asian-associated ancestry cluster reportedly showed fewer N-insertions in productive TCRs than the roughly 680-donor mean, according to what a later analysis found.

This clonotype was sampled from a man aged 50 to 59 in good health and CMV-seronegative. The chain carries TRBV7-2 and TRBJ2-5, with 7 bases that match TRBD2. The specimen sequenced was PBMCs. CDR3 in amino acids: CASSPAGAIQETQYF. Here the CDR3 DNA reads TGTGCCAGCAGCCCGGCGGGAGCAATCCAAGAGACCCAGTACTTC.